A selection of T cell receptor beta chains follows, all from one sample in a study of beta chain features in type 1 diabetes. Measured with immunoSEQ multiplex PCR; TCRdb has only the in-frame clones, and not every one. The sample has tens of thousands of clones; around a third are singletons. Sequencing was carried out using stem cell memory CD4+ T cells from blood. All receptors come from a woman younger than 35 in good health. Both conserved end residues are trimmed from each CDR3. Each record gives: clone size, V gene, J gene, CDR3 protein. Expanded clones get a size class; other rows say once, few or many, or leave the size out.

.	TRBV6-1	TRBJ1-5	ASIGTKDVTAQH
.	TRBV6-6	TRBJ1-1	ASSYGTANTEAF
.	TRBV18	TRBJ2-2	ASSPPSAGELF
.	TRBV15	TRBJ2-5	ATGQERETQY
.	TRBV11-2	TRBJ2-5	ASSTQGAGETQY
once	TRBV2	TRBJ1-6	ASAQNNSPLH
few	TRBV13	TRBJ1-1	ASSLSGGTEAF
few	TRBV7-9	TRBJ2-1	ASSLALGGKQF
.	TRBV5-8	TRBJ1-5	ASNRGGQGVQPQH
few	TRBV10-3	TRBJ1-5	AISGTNSNQPQH
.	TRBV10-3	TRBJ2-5	AISEGLAVQETQY
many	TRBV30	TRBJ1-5	AWSGAHGTVGNQPQH
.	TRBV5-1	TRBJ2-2	ASSPPIANTGELF
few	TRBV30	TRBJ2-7	AYRRGAYEQY
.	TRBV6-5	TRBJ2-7	ASGGAGGGFVEQY
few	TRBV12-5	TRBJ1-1	ASGQGQGWDTEAF
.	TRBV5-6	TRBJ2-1	ASSLMSQGINEQF
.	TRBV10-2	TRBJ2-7	ASTPSVKQY
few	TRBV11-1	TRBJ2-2	ASSTLDRVSNTGELF
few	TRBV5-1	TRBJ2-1	ASSLQVRHEQF
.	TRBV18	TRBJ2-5	ASSSGESQETQY
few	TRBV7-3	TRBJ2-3	ASSFRLAGVDTQY
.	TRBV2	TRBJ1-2	ASMDPGGNPNYGYT
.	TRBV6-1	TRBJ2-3	ASSSHTDTQY
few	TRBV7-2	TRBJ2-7	ASSKQGENRNEQY
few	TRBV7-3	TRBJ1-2	ASSLNGQGDGYT
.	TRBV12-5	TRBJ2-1	ASVSGTGSYNEQF
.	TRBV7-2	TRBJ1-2	ASRVGEYYT
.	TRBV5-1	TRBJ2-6	ASNSQETGANVLT
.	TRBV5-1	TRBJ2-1	ASSLTSLAGGQDEQF